These 4 T cell receptor beta chains came from one sample sequenced in a study of technical replicates of blood from a few donors. Produced via immunoSEQ multiplex PCR; TCRdb's table is partial and in-frame only. The sample includes 50,000 to 75,000 clones, just over 90% of them seen just once. The sequencing sample was made of PBMCs. Source of these receptors: a human donor in good health. Some clones in this sample may be carry-over from other donors' samples.

The J gene is TRBJ2-5, the V gene TRBV9, with D possibly being TRBD2 (5 bases). The CDR3 runs 15 residues. CDR1 and CDR2 from the germline V gene are SGDLS and YYNGEE. Trimming pared 1 base from V and 2 bases from J, leaving 12 bases between. CDR3 in DNA: TGTGCCAGCAGCGTACGGGGTAGTGCTCAAGAGACCCAGTACTTC. Its protein is CASSVRGSAQETQYF.

The chain is built from TRBV30 and TRBJ2-5; the D gene is possibly TRBD1 (5 bases). Germline V lookup: CDR1 GTSNPN, CDR2 SVGIG (reference sequence). The CDR3 covers 14 residues. V was pared by 0 bases and J by 1 base, with 9 bases between. In DNA form, the CDR3 reads TGTGCCTGGAGTGTGGGGCGTTCCCAAGAGACCCAGTACTTC. Translating gives CAWSVGRSQETQYF.

V usage is TRBV7-6 and J usage is TRBJ2-3; 12 bases match TRBD2. Germline V lookup: CDR1 SGHVS, CDR2 FNYEAQ. The CDR3 has 17 residues. The V segment lost 5 bases and the J segment 0 bases; nucleotides outside the gene matches: 6. The DNA for the CDR3 is TGTGCCAGCAGCCCTAGGACTAGCGGGGCCAGCACAGATACGCAGTATTTT. This gives the protein CASSPRTSGASTDTQYF.

The gene calls are TRBV9 and TRBJ1-5, with D perhaps matching TRBD1 (6 bases). Germline V lookup: CDR1 SGDLS, CDR2 YYNGEE. Trimming took off 0 bases at V and 3 bases at J, with 10 bases between the two ends. CDR3 length: 15 amino acids. The CDR3 DNA follows: TGTGCCAGCAGCGTAGCTCTGGGGGCCAATCAGCCCCAGCATTTT. It translates to CASSVALGANQPQHF.